Here is one T cell receptor beta chain with its context. TCRdb's table, derived via immunoSEQ multiplex PCR, lists solely in-frame clones and lacks some. The sample contains some 4,300 clones, 29% of which appear only once. About 200,000 CFSE-labeled responder cells were plated with about 200,000 irradiated, violet-dye-labeled stimulator cells. Responder cells that were proliferating and CFSE-low, both CD3+CD4+ and CD3+CD8+, were sorted after the reaction. These data belong to a study of graft-versus-host responses after intestinal transplantation. Study in general: Multivisceral, liver-intestinal, or isolated intestinal transplants were given to recipients. Anti-thymocyte globulin induction, then tacrolimus and steroids for about 3 years, went to all recipients.

With 8 bases removed from V and 8 bases from J, the gap between germline ends came to 24 bases. The CDR3 contains 15 residues. Germline V gene data show CDR1 as MNHEY and CDR2 as SVGAGI. Sequences were derived from alloreactive CD4+ T cells from a mixed lymphocyte reaction culture, sampled before transplantation. Subset defined: CFSE-low proliferating T cells sorted from roughly six-day pre-transplant mixed lymphocyte reaction (GvH or HvG direction). This TCR was recovered from a human patient who was an organ donor for intestinal transplantation. The V and J genes are TRBV6-5 and TRBJ1-2; D remains unclear. CDR3 sequence (DNA): TGTGCCAGCGCTGGTCGGAGGTCCCCGGGCGGGGGCTACACCTTC. Residues: CASAGRRSPGGGYTF.